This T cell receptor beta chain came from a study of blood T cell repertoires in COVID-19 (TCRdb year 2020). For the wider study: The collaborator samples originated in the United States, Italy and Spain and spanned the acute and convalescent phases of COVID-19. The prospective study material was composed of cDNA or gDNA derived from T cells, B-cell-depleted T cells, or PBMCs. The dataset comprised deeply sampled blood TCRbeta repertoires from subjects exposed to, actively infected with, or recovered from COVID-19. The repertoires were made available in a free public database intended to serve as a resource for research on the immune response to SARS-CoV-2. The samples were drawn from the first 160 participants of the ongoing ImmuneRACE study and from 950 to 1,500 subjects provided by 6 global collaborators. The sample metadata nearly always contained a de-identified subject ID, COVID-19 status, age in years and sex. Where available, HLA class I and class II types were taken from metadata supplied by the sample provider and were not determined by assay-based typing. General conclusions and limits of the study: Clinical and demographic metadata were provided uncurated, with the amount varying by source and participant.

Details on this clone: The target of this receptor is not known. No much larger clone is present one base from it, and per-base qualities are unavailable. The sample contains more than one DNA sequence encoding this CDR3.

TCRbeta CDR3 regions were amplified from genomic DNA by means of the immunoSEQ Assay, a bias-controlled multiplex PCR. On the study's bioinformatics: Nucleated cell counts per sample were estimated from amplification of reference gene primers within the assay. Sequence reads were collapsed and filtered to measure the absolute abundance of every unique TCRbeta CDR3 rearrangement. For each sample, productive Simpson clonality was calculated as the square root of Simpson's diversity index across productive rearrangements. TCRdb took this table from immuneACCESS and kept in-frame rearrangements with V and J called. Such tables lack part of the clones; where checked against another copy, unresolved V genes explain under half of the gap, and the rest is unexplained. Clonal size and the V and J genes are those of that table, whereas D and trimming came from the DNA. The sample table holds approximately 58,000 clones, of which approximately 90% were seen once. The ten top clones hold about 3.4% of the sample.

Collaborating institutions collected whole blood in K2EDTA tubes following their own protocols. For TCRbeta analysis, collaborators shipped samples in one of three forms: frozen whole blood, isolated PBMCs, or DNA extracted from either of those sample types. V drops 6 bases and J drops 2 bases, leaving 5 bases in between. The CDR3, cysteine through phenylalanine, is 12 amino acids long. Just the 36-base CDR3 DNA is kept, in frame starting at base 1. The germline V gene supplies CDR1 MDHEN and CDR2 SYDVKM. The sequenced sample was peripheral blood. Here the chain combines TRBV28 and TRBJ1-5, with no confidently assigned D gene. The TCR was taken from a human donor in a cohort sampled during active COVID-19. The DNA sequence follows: TGTGCCAGCAGAACGGGCAATCAGCCCCAGCATTTT. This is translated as CASRTGNQPQHF.